This is a list of T cell receptor beta chains from one sample in a study of OX40 agonist ivuxolimab in advanced cancers. Clones were sequenced by immunoSEQ multiplex PCR, and TCRdb holds only the in-frame ones, with some missing. The top ten hold around 1.5% of the sample, which has about 55,000 clones, approximately 90% seen once. The sequencing here drew on CD4+ or CD8+ T cells sorted from blood, taken in a trial of the OX40 agonist ivuxolimab. Every receptor here comes from an adult with an advanced solid tumor such as melanoma, head and neck, liver or kidney cancer. Both conserved end residues are part of each CDR3. Fields, in order: D gene, V gene, J gene, clone size, CDR3 protein, CDR3 DNA. A D gene is named only where the DNA matches it firmly. A clone size is listed for some rows: how often the clone was seen (once, few, many), or a class if it is expanded.

D: TRBD1; V: TRBV7-8; J: TRBJ1-1; size: NA; CDR3: CASSDRDRGTEAFF; DNA: TGTGCCAGCAGCGACCGGGACAGGGGCACTGAAGCTTTCTTT
D: NA; V: TRBV7-2; J: TRBJ1-5; size: NA; CDR3: CASSPGRPRAQHF; DNA: TGTGCCAGCAGCCCCGGAAGGCCCCGAGCCCAGCATTTT
D: TRBD1; V: TRBV4-2; J: TRBJ2-7; size: NA; CDR3: CASSQGDSGYEQYF; DNA: TGTGCCAGCAGCCAAGGGGACAGCGGCTACGAGCAGTACTTC
D: NA; V: TRBV6-5; J: TRBJ2-7; size: NA; CDR3: CASSYNGYYEQYF; DNA: TGTGCCAGCAGTTACAATGGTTACTACGAGCAGTACTTC
D: TRBD1; V: TRBV29-1; J: TRBJ1-2; size: NA; CDR3: CSVADRLEGYTF; DNA: TGCAGCGTTGCGGACAGGCTTGAGGGCTACACCTTC
D: TRBD1; V: TRBV5-1; J: TRBJ2-5; size: NA; CDR3: CASSAQGAGETQYF; DNA: TGCGCCAGCAGCGCGCAGGGGGCAGGGGAGACCCAGTACTTC
D: NA; V: TRBV28; J: TRBJ2-1; size: NA; CDR3: CASSSPGGVFHEQFF; DNA: TGTGCCAGCAGTAGCCCAGGTGGGGTATTCCATGAGCAGTTCTTC
D: NA; V: TRBV20-1; J: TRBJ1-5; size: NA; CDR3: CSAREGGPQHF; DNA: TGCAGTGCTAGAGAGGGTGGGCCCCAGCATTTT
D: TRBD2; V: TRBV5-1; J: TRBJ2-5; size: NA; CDR3: CASRRNAAGAETQYF; DNA: TGCGCCAGCAGGAGAAATGCAGCGGGAGCAGAGACCCAGTACTTC
D: NA; V: TRBV18; J: TRBJ2-7; size: NA; CDR3: CASSPPSRPTYEQYF; DNA: TGTGCCAGCTCACCACCGAGCAGGCCAACCTACGAGCAGTACTTC
D: TRBD2; V: TRBV30; J: TRBJ2-2; size: NA; CDR3: CARGLAGAWAGELFF; DNA: TGTGCCCGGGGACTAGCGGGGGCTTGGGCCGGGGAGCTGTTTTTT
D: NA; V: TRBV30; J: TRBJ1-5; size: NA; CDR3: CAWSAGHTSNQPQHF; DNA: TGTGCCTGGAGCGCGGGACATACAAGCAATCAGCCCCAGCATTTT
D: NA; V: TRBV6-5; J: TRBJ1-4; size: NA; CDR3: CASRMTATNEKLFF; DNA: TGTGCCAGCAGAATGACCGCAACTAATGAAAAACTGTTTTTT
D: NA; V: TRBV6-1; J: TRBJ1-1; size: NA; CDR3: CASRDTDSNTEAFF; DNA: TGTGCCAGCAGGGACACGGACTCGAACACTGAAGCTTTCTTT
D: TRBD1; V: TRBV7-2; J: TRBJ1-2; size: once; CDR3: CASSLDRGRYGYTF; DNA: TGTGCCAGCAGCTTAGACAGGGGACGTTATGGCTACACCTTC
D: NA; V: TRBV19; J: TRBJ2-4; size: NA; CDR3: CASSTKGVEAKNIQYF; DNA: TGTGCCAGTAGTACCAAGGGGGTGGAAGCCAAAAACATTCAGTACTTC
D: NA; V: TRBV2; J: TRBJ2-7; size: NA; CDR3: CASSEGGLNYEQYF; DNA: TGTGCCAGCAGTGAAGGCGGTCTTAACTACGAGCAGTACTTC
D: NA; V: TRBV19; J: TRBJ1-1; size: NA; CDR3: CASSSGRGYGNEAFF; DNA: TGTGCCAGTAGTAGTGGCAGGGGATATGGAAATGAAGCTTTCTTT
D: NA; V: TRBV7-2; J: TRBJ2-5; size: NA; CDR3: CASSTRDGKKTQYF; DNA: TGTGCCAGCAGCACCCGGGACGGTAAAAAGACCCAGTACTTC
D: NA; V: TRBV28; J: TRBJ2-7; size: NA; CDR3: CASSAPATEEQYF; DNA: TGTGCCAGCAGTGCCCCCGCGACAGAAGAGCAGTACTTC
D: TRBD2; V: TRBV5-1; J: TRBJ2-1; size: NA; CDR3: CASSYSGDNEQFF; DNA: TGCGCCAGCAGCTATAGCGGGGACAATGAGCAGTTCTTC
D: NA; V: TRBV9; J: TRBJ2-2; size: NA; CDR3: CASSPNTGELFF; DNA: TGTGCCAGCAGCCCAAACACCGGGGAGCTGTTTTTT
D: NA; V: TRBV30; J: TRBJ2-7; size: NA; CDR3: CAWSVGGSSYEQYF; DNA: TGTGCCTGGAGTGTCGGCGGAAGCTCCTACGAGCAGTACTTC
D: NA; V: TRBV6-5; J: TRBJ2-5; size: once; CDR3: CASSQGRRIETQYF; DNA: TGTGCCAGCAGCCAGGGGCGCAGAATAGAGACCCAGTACTTC
D: TRBD1; V: TRBV5-6; J: TRBJ2-7; size: NA; CDR3: CASSFGTAYEQYF; DNA: TGTGCCAGCAGCTTCGGGACAGCCTACGAGCAGTACTTC
D: TRBD1; V: TRBV2; J: TRBJ1-4; size: NA; CDR3: CASRDRSSTNEKLFF; DNA: TGTGCCAGCAGGGACAGGTCCTCAACTAATGAAAAACTGTTTTTT
D: NA; V: TRBV30; J: TRBJ2-5; size: once; CDR3: CAWSVFQETQYF; DNA: TGTGCCTGGAGTGTATTCCAAGAGACCCAGTACTTC
D: TRBD1; V: TRBV5-1; J: TRBJ1-2; size: NA; CDR3: CASGTDYGYTF; DNA: TGCGCCAGCGGGACAGACTATGGCTACACCTTC
D: TRBD1; V: TRBV7-3; J: TRBJ2-3; size: NA; CDR3: CASSQGQENTDTQYF; DNA: TGTGCCAGCAGCCAAGGACAGGAAAATACAGATACGCAGTATTTT
D: NA; V: TRBV6-1; J: TRBJ1-5; size: NA; CDR3: CASSEGVSSNQPQHF; DNA: TGTGCCAGCAGTGAAGGGGTCTCTAGCAATCAGCCCCAGCATTTT
D: NA; V: TRBV5-1; J: TRBJ2-2; size: NA; CDR3: CASSLIGSNTGELFF; DNA: TGCGCCAGCAGCTTAATTGGCAGCAACACCGGGGAGCTGTTTTTT
D: NA; V: TRBV30; J: TRBJ2-7; size: NA; CDR3: CAWRGAVRRDEQYF; DNA: TGTGCCTGGAGGGGGGCAGTCCGGAGAGACGAGCAGTACTTC
D: NA; V: TRBV19; J: TRBJ2-3; size: NA; CDR3: CASSILDATDTQYF; DNA: TGTGCCAGTAGTATATTGGATGCCACAGATACGCAGTATTTT
D: TRBD2; V: TRBV6-1; J: TRBJ2-1; size: NA; CDR3: CASSGGTSGTVEQFF; DNA: TGTGCCAGCAGTGGGGGGACTAGCGGGACGGTTGAGCAGTTCTTC
D: NA; V: TRBV28; J: TRBJ2-7; size: NA; CDR3: CASSLVRGYEQYF; DNA: TGTGCCAGCAGTTTAGTGCGGGGATACGAGCAGTACTTC
D: TRBD1; V: TRBV18; J: TRBJ1-1; size: NA; CDR3: CASSPGQGLSTEAFF; DNA: TGTGCCAGCTCACCCGGACAGGGGCTAAGCACTGAAGCTTTCTTT
D: NA; V: TRBV18; J: TRBJ2-1; size: NA; CDR3: CASSPPAGAGNEQFF; DNA: TGTGCCAGCTCACCACCGGCTGGGGCCGGCAATGAGCAGTTCTTC
D: NA; V: TRBV30; J: TRBJ1-4; size: few; CDR3: CAWTGRREGKLFF; DNA: TGTGCCTGGACCGGACGGAGGGAGGGAAAACTGTTTTTT
D: NA; V: TRBV5-8; J: TRBJ1-5; size: NA; CDR3: CASRAGNSNQPQHF; DNA: TGTGCCAGCAGGGCCGGGAATAGCAATCAGCCCCAGCATTTT
D: NA; V: TRBV20-1; J: TRBJ2-1; size: few; CDR3: CSALRYNEQFF; DNA: TGCAGTGCTCTCAGATACAATGAGCAGTTCTTC
D: TRBD1; V: TRBV11-2; J: TRBJ2-7; size: few; CDR3: CASSRTGGHEQYF; DNA: TGTGCCAGCAGCCGGACAGGGGGACACGAGCAGTACTTC